This TCR beta chain was sequenced during a study of beta chain features in type 1 diabetes. Turning to the study itself: Researchers looked at fewer than 120,000,000 sorted cells across all samples.

Via the markers CD45RO/CCR7/CD25/CD127/CD95/CD27, stem cell-like memory, regulatory, central memory and naive CD4+ cells were sorted. TCRB transcripts that were expressed got sequenced, as all of the isolated RNA had been reverse transcribed. Some 3.4 million reads were obtained on average from naive, central memory and regulatory T cell samples. Repertoires were generated with immunoSEQ multiplex PCR, while TCRdb's copy carries only in-frame clones and drops some. The sample has about 24,000 clones; roughly two thirds are singletons. The sample consisted of Tregs from blood. This sequence was found in a woman in her thirties or forties in good health.

The CDR3, as DNA: TGTGCCAGCACCAGAGGGCTAGCGGGGGGGAAGACCCAGTACTTC. Protein sequence: CASTRGLAGGKTQYF. This sequence joins TRBV7-2 and TRBJ2-5; TRBD2 matches at 12 bases. Germline CDR1 is SGHTA and CDR2 is FQGNSA. V dropped 7 bases and J dropped 6; count of bases not matched to a gene: 9. CDR3 length: 15 amino acids.